This TCR beta chain was sequenced during a study of T cell responses to AZD1222 COVID-19 vaccine. Repertoires were generated with immunoSEQ multiplex PCR, while TCRdb's copy carries only in-frame clones and drops some. The table lists about 180,000 clones, roughly nine tenths of them singletons, with 6% to 8% in the top ten. Germline V gene lookup returns CDR1 SGDLS and CDR2 YYNGEE. Trimming took off 4 bases at V and 1 base at J, with 8 bases between the two ends. This CDR3 is 13 amino acids long. Study results and caveats: Regions left unmutated in variants are reportedly the target of nearly half of spike-specific TCRs.

This clone has only one observation. What it binds is unknown. The sequencing here drew on peripheral blood, taken on day 0 of AZD1222 vaccination. This TCR was sampled from an adult in good health. The chain carries TRBV9 and TRBJ1-1; D remains ambiguous. CDR3 sequence reads: CASSSTPNTEAFF. The CDR3 bases are TGTGCCAGCAGCAGCACACCGAACACTGAAGCTTTCTTT.